Listed below are T cell receptor beta chains from one sample, sequenced in a study of Graves' ophthalmopathy and Graves' hyperthyroidism. TCRdb used MiXCR to reprocess the multiplex PCR reads, holding one entry per CDR3 protein. The sample records 650,000 to 800,000 distinct CDR3 sequences, about two fifths being singletons. Sequencing was performed on peripheral blood. The receptor set was obtained from an adult man with Graves' ophthalmopathy. CDR3s include the opening cysteine and the closing phenylalanine or tryptophan. Each record gives: J gene, V gene, clone size, D gene, CDR3 protein, CDR3 DNA. A D gene is named only where the DNA matches it firmly. Clone size is stated in some rows and not others, as once, few, many or a class when expanded.

J gene: TRBJ2-7
V gene: TRBV5-1
clone size: -
D gene: -
CDR3 protein: CASSPAVYGTYEQYF
CDR3 DNA: TGCGCCAGCAGCCCTGCGGTGTACGGAACCTACGAGCAGTACTTC

J gene: TRBJ1-1
V gene: TRBV10-3
clone size: once
D gene: -
CDR3 protein: CAISEARTEAFF
CDR3 DNA: TGTGCCATCAGTGAAGCGCGCACTGAAGCTTTCTTT

J gene: TRBJ2-2
V gene: TRBV29-1
clone size: many
D gene: TRBD1
CDR3 protein: CSAEGRGRTGELFF
CDR3 DNA: TGCAGCGCGGAGGGCAGGGGGCGCACCGGGGAGCTGTTTTTT

J gene: TRBJ2-2
V gene: TRBV7-3
clone size: -
D gene: -
CDR3 protein: CASSQVIGRRNTGELFF
CDR3 DNA: TGCGCCAGCAGCCAAGTTATCGGGCGGAGGAACACCGGGGAGCTGTTTTTT

J gene: TRBJ2-5
V gene: TRBV7-2
clone size: -
D gene: TRBD1
CDR3 protein: CASSLVDRGKETQYF
CDR3 DNA: TGTGCCAGCAGCTTAGTGGACAGGGGGAAGGAGACCCAGTACTTC

J gene: TRBJ1-2
V gene: TRBV7-9
clone size: many
D gene: -
CDR3 protein: CASSSFLGRRDYGYTF
CDR3 DNA: TGTGCCAGCAGCTCCTTCTTAGGTCGGAGGGACTATGGCTACACCTTC

J gene: TRBJ1-1
V gene: TRBV6-6
clone size: many
D gene: TRBD1
CDR3 protein: CATNPEGTENTEAFF
CDR3 DNA: TGTGCCACCAACCCGGAAGGGACAGAGAACACTGAAGCTTTCTTT

J gene: TRBJ1-2
V gene: TRBV9
clone size: -
D gene: -
CDR3 protein: CASSARLTKPNYGYTF
CDR3 DNA: TGTGCCAGCAGCGCTCGATTGACAAAGCCTAACTATGGCTACACCTTC

J gene: TRBJ1-2
V gene: TRBV29-1
clone size: many
D gene: -
CDR3 protein: CSANPSWLAENNYGYTF
CDR3 DNA: TGCAGCGCAAACCCCTCGTGGTTGGCAGAGAATAACTATGGCTACACCTTC

J gene: TRBJ2-6
V gene: TRBV10-3
clone size: few
D gene: TRBD1
CDR3 protein: CASSVQGASGANVLTF
CDR3 DNA: TGTGCCAGCAGTGTACAGGGGGCCTCTGGGGCCAACGTCCTGACTTTC

J gene: TRBJ2-2
V gene: TRBV5-1
clone size: few
D gene: -
CDR3 protein: CASSPRTFFTGELFF
CDR3 DNA: TGCGCCAGCAGCCCAAGGACTTTTTTCACCGGGGAGCTGTTTTTT

J gene: TRBJ2-5
V gene: TRBV7-2
clone size: many
D gene: TRBD2
CDR3 protein: CASSLATSGSETQYF
CDR3 DNA: TGTGCCAGCAGCTTAGCGACTAGCGGGAGTGAGACCCAGTACTTC

J gene: TRBJ2-7
V gene: TRBV10-3
clone size: many
D gene: -
CDR3 protein: CAISQGPEQYF
CDR3 DNA: TGTGCCATCAGCCAGGGACCCGAGCAGTACTTC

J gene: TRBJ2-5
V gene: TRBV12-3/TRBV12-4
clone size: -
D gene: -
CDR3 protein: CASSLWGTQYF
CDR3 DNA: TGTGCCAGCAGTTTATGGGGGACCCAGTACTTC

J gene: TRBJ1-2
V gene: TRBV29-1
clone size: -
D gene: TRBD1
CDR3 protein: CSVETGYNYGYTF
CDR3 DNA: TGCAGCGTTGAGACAGGGTATAACTATGGCTACACCTTC

J gene: TRBJ2-7
V gene: TRBV7-9
clone size: -
D gene: TRBD1
CDR3 protein: CASSPDRVWREQYF
CDR3 DNA: TGTGCCAGCAGCCCCGACAGGGTCTGGCGCGAGCAGTACTTC

J gene: TRBJ1-2
V gene: TRBV25-1
clone size: -
D gene: -
CDR3 protein: CAATTDPYGYTF
CDR3 DNA: TGTGCCGCGACGACGGACCCTTATGGCTACACCTTC

J gene: TRBJ2-2
V gene: TRBV19
clone size: many
D gene: TRBD1
CDR3 protein: CASSRDSQPLGGELFF
CDR3 DNA: TGTGCCAGTTCCAGGGACAGCCAACCTTTGGGCGGGGAGCTGTTTTTT

J gene: TRBJ2-7
V gene: TRBV7-6
clone size: few
D gene: -
CDR3 protein: CASSLGRGQGSPYEQYF
CDR3 DNA: TGTGCCAGCAGCTTAGGGCGGGGGCAGGGGTCGCCCTACGAGCAGTACTTC

J gene: TRBJ2-7
V gene: TRBV4-3
clone size: many
D gene: TRBD2
CDR3 protein: CASSQGLAGEGHEQYF
CDR3 DNA: TGCGCCAGCAGCCAAGGACTAGCGGGTGAGGGGCACGAGCAGTACTTC

J gene: TRBJ2-5
V gene: TRBV7-2
clone size: many
D gene: -
CDR3 protein: CASSQDSRTQYF
CDR3 DNA: TGTGCCAGCAGCCAGGACAGCCGGACCCAGTACTTC

J gene: TRBJ1-4
V gene: TRBV6-1
clone size: -
D gene: -
CDR3 protein: CASSSLGGTDEKLFF
CDR3 DNA: TGTGCCAGCAGTTCCTTAGGGGGGACTGATGAAAAACTGTTTTTT

J gene: TRBJ1-6
V gene: TRBV7-9
clone size: -
D gene: TRBD1
CDR3 protein: CASSKRTGGNSPLHF
CDR3 DNA: TGTGCCAGCAGCAAAAGGACAGGGGGTAATTCACCCCTCCACTTT

J gene: TRBJ1-3
V gene: TRBV6-2/TRBV6-3
clone size: -
D gene: -
CDR3 protein: CAREGSLSGNTIYF
CDR3 DNA: TGTGCTAGAGAGGGCAGCCTCTCTGGAAACACCATATATTTT

J gene: TRBJ1-4
V gene: TRBV30
clone size: -
D gene: -
CDR3 protein: CAWSFQPNEKLFF
CDR3 DNA: TGTGCCTGGAGTTTCCAGCCTAATGAAAAACTGTTTTTT

J gene: TRBJ2-5
V gene: TRBV7-2
clone size: few
D gene: TRBD2
CDR3 protein: CASSARLAGGLSETQYF
CDR3 DNA: TGTGCCAGCAGCGCAAGACTAGCGGGGGGGTTATCAGAGACCCAGTACTTC

J gene: TRBJ1-2
V gene: TRBV20-1
clone size: many
D gene: -
CDR3 protein: CSARDQGYYGYTF
CDR3 DNA: TGCAGTGCTAGAGATCAGGGCTACTATGGCTACACCTTC